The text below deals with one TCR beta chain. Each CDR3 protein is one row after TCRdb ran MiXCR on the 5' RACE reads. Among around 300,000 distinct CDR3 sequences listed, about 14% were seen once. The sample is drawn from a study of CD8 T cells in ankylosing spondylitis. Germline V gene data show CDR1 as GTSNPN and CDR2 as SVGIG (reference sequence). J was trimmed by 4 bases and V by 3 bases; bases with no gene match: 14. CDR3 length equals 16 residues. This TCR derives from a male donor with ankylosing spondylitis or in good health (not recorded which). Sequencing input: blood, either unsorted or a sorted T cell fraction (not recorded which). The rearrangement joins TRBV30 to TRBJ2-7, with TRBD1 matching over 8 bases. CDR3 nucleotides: TGTGCCTGGAGGGTCAGACAGGGGAGGATTTTGTACGAGCAGTACTTC. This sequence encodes CAWRVRQGRILYEQYF.